A single sample is the source of the 15 T cell receptor beta chains below, sequenced in a study of cytotoxic CD8 clonotypes in ibrutinib-treated CLL. This table comes from immunoSEQ multiplex PCR, and its TCRdb copy is limited to in-frame clones, with some not included. Of 250,000 to 350,000 clones in the sample, around 76% were seen once. Sequencing used PBMCs, obtained at disease progression, from a patient treated with ibrutinib. The receptors shown here come from a human donor with chronic lymphocytic leukemia.

The rearrangement links TRBV15 to TRBJ1-5; D is unclear. Germline V gene sequence: CDR1 LNHNV, CDR2 YYDKDF (reference sequence). This CDR3 has 17 amino acids. Trimming stripped 3 bases from V and 4 bases from J, with 19 bases between. The CDR3 region is CATSSLRPTGFNQPQHF. CDR3 sequence (DNA): TGTGCCACCAGCAGTCTGAGGCCGACGGGGTTTAATCAGCCCCAGCATTTT.

The chain employs TRBV18 and TRBJ2-7; D is undetermined. The length of the CDR3 is 14 residues. Per the germline V gene, CDR1 is KGHSH and CDR2 is LQKENI. The V end was cut by 3 bases, the J end by 7 bases, with 16 bases between. This CDR3 is CASSPSAGALEQYF. The CDR3, as DNA: TGTGCCAGCTCACCTTCGGCAGGTGCCCTGGAGCAGTACTTC.

The V gene is TRBV28, the J gene TRBJ1-2; 10 bases match TRBD1. The CDR3 loop spans 15 amino acids. J was trimmed by 5 bases and V by 5 bases; bases with no gene match: 8. Germline V gene lookup returns CDR1 MDHEN and CDR2 SYDVKM. The CDR3 bases are TGTGCCAGCAGTCGGACAGGGGGACGGGGGTATGGCTACACCTTC. Its translation is CASSRTGGRGYGYTF.

The genes are TRBV29-1 and TRBJ2-3; possibly TRBD2 for D (7 bases). Germline V gives CDR1 SQVTM, CDR2 ANQGSEA. V was trimmed by 5 bases and J by 6 bases, leaving 21 bases between them. CDR3 length equals 15 residues. The CDR3, as DNA: TGCAGCGTTACTGATGAGGGGGGGCTAATCGATACGCAGTATTTT. It yields the protein CSVTDEGGLIDTQYF.

The rearrangement links TRBV5-1 to TRBJ2-5; the match to TRBD2 covers 7 bases. Germline V gene sequence: CDR1 SGHRS, CDR2 YFSETQ. This CDR3 has 15 amino acids. Germline trimming cut 2 bases from V and 2 bases from J; bases unmatched to any gene: 6. CDR3 nucleotides: TGCGCCAGCAGCTTTTCCCTAGCGGAACAAGAGACCCAGTACTTC. Amino acid sequence: CASSFSLAEQETQYF. Based on the CDR3 plus reference TRBV5-1 and TRBJ2-5, the full variable domain is KAGVTQTPRYLIKTRGQQVTLSCSPISGHRSVSWYQQTPGQGLQFLFEYFSETQRNKGNFPGRFSGRQFSNSRSEMNVSTLELGDSALYLCASSFSLAEQETQYFGPGTRLLVL.

This chain links TRBV11-2 with TRBJ2-5; 12 nucleotides match TRBD2. From germline, CDR1 is SGHAT and CDR2 FQNNGV. The CDR3 runs to 15 residues. V gave up 5 bases and J gave up 4 bases; unmatched junction bases: 5. CDR3 nucleotide sequence: TGTGCCAGCAGCCAGAGACTAGCGGGGGTAGAGACCCAGTACTTC. It codes for CASSQRLAGVETQYF.

This clone has only one observation. The V and J genes are TRBV29-1 and TRBJ2-2; D gene unclear. Per germline, CDR1 SQVTM and CDR2 ANQGSEA. The CDR3 has 13 residues. Trimming removed 4 bases from V and 5 bases from J, with 11 bases in between. CDR3 sequence reads: CSVGQVQTGELFF. CDR3 nucleotides: TGCAGCGTTGGGCAGGTTCAAACCGGGGAGCTGTTTTTT.

This chain uses TRBV5-1 with TRBJ2-2; tentative D call: TRBD2 (6 bases). Germline V CDR1 and CDR2: SGHRS, YFSETQ. The V gene lost 0 bases and the J gene lost 1 base, with 10 bases spanning the gap. This CDR3 is 16 amino acids long. The DNA for the CDR3 is TGCGCCAGCAGCTTGGCCAGGCGGGGGAACACCGGGGAGCTGTTTTTT. Translating it yields CASSLARRGNTGELFF.

The gene calls are TRBV4-1 and TRBJ2-7; perhaps TRBD2 as D (5 bases). The germline V gene has CDR1 MGHRA and CDR2 YSYEKL. The CDR3 runs to 15 residues. Trimming stripped 3 bases from V and 3 bases from J, with 15 bases between. The CDR3, as DNA: TGCGCCAGCAGCCAGGAGGAGCGGCCCGGCTACGAGCAGTACTTC. This encodes CASSQEERPGYEQYF.

This clone appeared a few times. This chain connects TRBV5-1 to TRBJ2-3, with TRBD2 identical over 7 bases. With V trimmed by 0 bases and J by 5 bases, 3 bases remained unmatched. CDR1 is SGHRS and CDR2 is YFSETQ in the germline V gene. CDR3 size: 14 residues. CDR3 residues: CASSLVASGDTQYF. For the CDR3, the DNA is TGCGCCAGCAGCTTGGTTGCTAGCGGAGATACGCAGTATTTT. Together with reference TRBV5-1 and TRBJ2-3, the CDR3 gives the full variable domain: KAGVTQTPRYLIKTRGQQVTLSCSPISGHRSVSWYQQTPGQGLQFLFEYFSETQRNKGNFPGRFSGRQFSNSRSEMNVSTLELGDSALYLCASSLVASGDTQYFGPGTRLTVL.

As DNA, the CDR3 is TGTGCCAGCAGCCAAGACCTTCCTACCGACATTGACTTTATTGATGGCTACACCTTC. This encodes CASSQDLPTDIDFIDGYTF. The chain links TRBV14 to TRBJ1-2; D is ambiguous. The CDR3 runs 19 residues. V gave up 0 bases and J gave up 6 bases, with 26 bases separating them. Germline-derived CDR1 and CDR2 are SGHDN and FVKESK.

This chain uses TRBV7-9 with TRBJ1-1, with D unresolved. Trimming cost V 2 bases and J 0 bases, with 4 bases left between them. This CDR3 has 13 amino acids. The germline gives CDR1 SEHNR, CDR2 FQNEAQ (reference sequence). DNA for the CDR3: TGTGCCAGCAGCTTACTCATGAACACTGAAGCTTTCTTT. This codes for CASSLLMNTEAFF.

The chain couples TRBV4-1 to TRBJ2-7, with a possible D match to TRBD1 (5 bases). Trimming left V 0 bases short and J 9 bases short, with 12 bases between. Per germline, CDR1 MGHRA and CDR2 YSYEKL. The CDR3 runs 13 residues. The CDR3 bases are TGCGCCAGCAGCCAAGATCAGGGCTTTCGGCAGTACTTC. Translating it yields CASSQDQGFRQYF.

This clone came up once. The rearrangement links TRBV18 to TRBJ2-3; TRBD2 matches 8 bases. This CDR3 spans 14 amino acids. With V trimmed by 8 bases and J by 6 bases, 10 bases remained unmatched. The germline gives CDR1 KGHSH, CDR2 LQKENI. The DNA of the CDR3 is TGTGCCAGCAGCACTAGCGGAAGAACGGATACGCAGTATTTT. Translation gives CASSTSGRTDTQYF.

This CDR3 reads CASSLEREGHNEQFF. The DNA of the CDR3 is TGTGCCAGCAGCCTCGAGCGGGAGGGCCACAATGAGCAGTTCTTC. The rearrangement uses TRBV13 and TRBJ2-1; 10 nucleotides line up with TRBD2. Per germline, CDR1 PRHDT and CDR2 FYEKMQ (reference sequence). The CDR3 consists of 15 residues. The trim removed 5 bases at V and 5 bases at J, leaving 6 bases unmatched.